A selection of T cell receptor beta chains follows, all from one sample in a study of human T cells and chemical hapten exposure. One entry per CDR3 protein, called by TCRdb with MiXCR from the RACE reads. The profile shows around 50,000 distinct CDR3 sequences, 9.3% of them singletons. The specimen comprised whole blood, sampled in connection with sensitization to the hapten diphenylcyclopropenone (DPC). Receptor source: a middle-aged woman with alopecia areata. Some clones in this sample may be carry-over from other donors' samples. The CDR3 runs from the conserved cysteine through the conserved F or W. The order of the fields is clone size, V gene, J gene, D gene, CDR3 length, CDR3 DNA, CDR3 protein. D genes are given only for firm matches. Not every row has a clone size; where given, it reads once, few, many or a size class.

>few|TRBV10-3|TRBJ2-1|TRBD1|14
TGTGCCATCAGGGGACAGGGAGCGTTCAATGAGCAGTTCTTC
CAIRGQGAFNEQFF
>many|TRBV5-4|TRBJ2-2|.|15
TGTGCCAGCAGCTTGGAACAGAGTTACACCGGGGAGCTGTTTTTT
CASSLEQSYTGELFF
>.|TRBV5-5|TRBJ2-7|TRBD2|15
TGTACCAGCAGCTTAGTTGAGGGCCCGGGAGGCGAGCAGTACTTC
CTSSLVEGPGGEQYF
>.|TRBV10-2|TRBJ2-7|.|13
TGCGCCAGCAGTGAGAATGGGGGCTACGAGCAGTACTTC
CASSENGGYEQYF
>.|TRBV4-1|TRBJ2-7|.|12
TGCGCCAGCAGCCTCCCTGGGTACGAGCAGTACTTC
CASSLPGYEQYF
>many|TRBV7-2|TRBJ1-2|.|12
TGTGCCAGCAGCTTAGCCCCGAACGGCTACACCTTC
CASSLAPNGYTF
>many|TRBV25-1|TRBJ1-6|TRBD1|15
TGTGCCAGCAGACGGACCGGGACAGCCAATTCACCCCTCCACTTT
CASRRTGTANSPLHF
>many|TRBV5-1|TRBJ2-3|TRBD1|15
TGCGCCAGCAGCTACAGGACAGGGCACACAGATACGCAGTATTTT
CASSYRTGHTDTQYF
>many|TRBV20-1|TRBJ2-1|.|11
TGCAGTGCAGAAAGGTACAATGAGCAGTTCTTC
CSAERYNEQFF
>many|TRBV29-1|TRBJ1-5|.|13
TGCAGCGTTGAAGACTCCGCCGATCAGCCCCAGCATTTT
CSVEDSADQPQHF
>many|TRBV12-3/TRBV12-4|TRBJ1-6|.|15
TGTGCCAGCAGTCCCGAGGACCCATGGAATTCACCCCTCCACTTT
CASSPEDPWNSPLHF
>many|TRBV30|TRBJ1-4|.|15
TGTGCCTGGAGTTCCCCAGGGGCCCTTAATGAAAAACTGTTTTTT
CAWSSPGALNEKLFF
>many|TRBV6-2/TRBV6-3|TRBJ2-3|TRBD1|14
TGTGCCACCCTTAGGGGGCGCGGGACAGATACGCAGTATTTT
CATLRGRGTDTQYF
>.|TRBV3-1|TRBJ1-1|.|14
TGTGTCAGCAGCCTCACAGGGAGCAGGACTGAAGCTTTCTTT
CVSSLTGSRTEAFF
>once|TRBV5-1|TRBJ1-1|.|14
TGCGCCAGCAGCCAAACAGTGACGAACACTGAAGCTTTCTTT
CASSQTVTNTEAFF
>few|TRBV11-2|TRBJ2-3|TRBD1|16
TGTGCCAGCAGCCCTGCAGGGGGCTGGGGCACAGATACGCAGTATTTT
CASSPAGGWGTDTQYF
>.|TRBV15|TRBJ2-4|TRBD1|16
TGTGCCACCAGCAGATACGGACAGGGGAGACAAAACATTCAGTACTTC
CATSRYGQGRQNIQYF
>many|TRBV7-3|TRBJ2-2|.|16
TGTGCCAGCAGCCCACTGGAGAATAGCCGAACCGGGGAGCTGTTTTTT
CASSPLENSRTGELFF
>.|TRBV29-1|TRBJ1-1|.|12
TGCAGCGTTGCCAGACACGACAGTGAAGCTTTCTTT
CSVARHDSEAFF
>.|TRBV28|TRBJ2-3|TRBD2|15
TGTGCCAGCAGTTTCTCGTCGGGGGGGCAAGATACGCAGTATTTT
CASSFSSGGQDTQYF
>many|TRBV13|TRBJ1-6|.|11
TGTGCCAGCAGCTTCGATTCACCCCTCCACTTT
CASSFDSPLHF
>few|TRBV30|TRBJ2-3|.|12
TGTGCCTGGAGTGTTAGCACAGATACGCAGTATTTT
CAWSVSTDTQYF
>.|TRBV29-1|TRBJ1-1|.|16
TGCAGCGTTGAAGAGGGCCGTAGGGCAACGAACACTGAAGCTTTCTTT
CSVEEGRRATNTEAFF
>many|TRBV30|TRBJ2-7|TRBD1|14
TGTGCCTGGGGTAGGGGGACAGAGTCCTACGAGCAGTACTTC
CAWGRGTESYEQYF
>many|TRBV9|TRBJ2-7|TRBD1|18
TGTGCCAGCAGCGTAGAGAGGATCGGGACAGAAGTCTCCTACGAGCAGTACTTC
CASSVERIGTEVSYEQYF
>.|TRBV3-1|TRBJ1-1|.|13
TGTGCCAGCAGCCCCGACAGGTACCCTGAAGCTTTCTTT
CASSPDRYPEAFF
>.|TRBV29-1|TRBJ1-1|.|13
TGCAGCGTTGAAGAGGGGGCGATGACTGAAGCTTTCTTT
CSVEEGAMTEAFF
>many|TRBV6-4|TRBJ2-1|.|16
TGTGCCAGCAGTGACTCTGGGGGGGCCGGCTACAATGAGCAGTTCTTC
CASSDSGGAGYNEQFF
>many|TRBV11-2|TRBJ2-5|.|15
TGTGCCAGCAGCTTGAGCCTTAGTGGGTCGGAGACCCAGTACTTC
CASSLSLSGSETQYF
>.|TRBV9|TRBJ1-1|.|15
TGTGCCAGCAGCCCTACCGGGACGGAGAACACTGAAGCTTTCTTT
CASSPTGTENTEAFF
>many|TRBV20-1|TRBJ2-3|.|15
TGCAGTGCGCCGAACCAGGGAATTAGCACAGATACGCAGTATTTT
CSAPNQGISTDTQYF
>few|TRBV28|TRBJ1-5|.|12
TGTGCCAGCAGTTCCCCTTACGGGGCCCAGCATTTT
CASSSPYGAQHF
>many|TRBV7-2|TRBJ2-7|.|17
TGTGCCAGCAGCTTGGGAACTCCCACTGCAACTAACTACGAGCAGTACTTC
CASSLGTPTATNYEQYF
>.|TRBV7-9|TRBJ1-2|.|14
TGTGCCAGCAGCTTAGGTACAGCTAACTATGGCTACACCTTC
CASSLGTANYGYTF
>many|TRBV2|TRBJ2-2|TRBD1|13
TGTGCCAGCAGAGCAGACAGGGCCGGGGAGCTGTTTTTT
CASRADRAGELFF
>.|TRBV28|TRBJ2-6|.|14
TGTGCCAGCAGTCCCCTGGCTGGGGCCAACGTCCTGACTTTC
CASSPLAGANVLTF
>.|TRBV10-3|TRBJ1-1|TRBD1|13
TGTGCCACGGGACAGATGATGAACACTGAAGCTTTCTTT
CATGQMMNTEAFF
>many|TRBV29-1|TRBJ2-1|.|16
TGCAGCGTTGAAGGGAAGGACATGGGGACCTACAATGAGCAGTTCTTC
CSVEGKDMGTYNEQFF
>many|TRBV7-6|TRBJ1-2|.|14
TGTGCCAGCAGCCCTGGTAGTGGGCTCGATGGCTACACCTTC
CASSPGSGLDGYTF
>many|TRBV12-3/TRBV12-4|TRBJ1-2|TRBD1|16
TGTGCCAGCAGTAACCGGGGACAGCAAACTAACTATGGCTACACCTTC
CASSNRGQQTNYGYTF
>.|TRBV12-3/TRBV12-4|TRBJ1-2|.|12
TGTGCCAGCAGCCAGACAGGCTTCGGCTACACCTTC
CASSQTGFGYTF
>few|TRBV29-1|TRBJ1-1|TRBD1|15
TGCAGCGTTGAGCGGACAGGCTCCCAGGACACTGAAGCTTTCTTT
CSVERTGSQDTEAFF
>.|TRBV7-9|TRBJ1-6|TRBD1|15
TGTGCCAGCAGCTTGACAGGGGTAGGGAATTCACCCCTCCACTTT
CASSLTGVGNSPLHF
>many|TRBV13|TRBJ2-2|.|15
TGTGCCAGCAGCCCTCTGGGGGTCGGGACCGGGGAGCTGTTTTTT
CASSPLGVGTGELFF
>many|TRBV6-2/TRBV6-3|TRBJ1-5|.|16
TGTGCCAGCAGTTACTTACCAGACAGTAGCAATCAGCCCCAGCATTTT
CASSYLPDSSNQPQHF
>many|TRBV7-9|TRBJ1-2|.|14
TGTGCCAGCAGCTTACGAGCCGGGCTAGGTGGCTACACCTTC
CASSLRAGLGGYTF
>.|TRBV30|TRBJ2-2|TRBD1|15
TGTGCCTGGAGTTATCAGGGGGCGGACACCGGGGAGCTGTTTTTT
CAWSYQGADTGELFF
>many|TRBV6-2/TRBV6-3|TRBJ1-2|.|13
TGTGCCAGCAGCTCCCTGGAGGTCTATGGCTACACCTTC
CASSSLEVYGYTF
>many|TRBV9|TRBJ2-3|TRBD2|16
TGTGCCAGCAGCCCCCCGGGGGGGAAGTGGACAGATACGCAGTATTTT
CASSPPGGKWTDTQYF
>many|TRBV7-9|TRBJ1-2|.|14
TGTGCCAGCAGATACCTTGACCGCAACTATGGCTACACCTTC
CASRYLDRNYGYTF
>few|TRBV20-1|TRBJ1-2|TRBD1|13
TGCAGTGCGCGACAGGGGACTTACTATGGCTACACCTTC
CSARQGTYYGYTF
>few|TRBV9|TRBJ2-7|.|12
TGTGCCAGTTCAGGAAACTCCTACGAGCAGTACTTC
CASSGNSYEQYF
>medium-sized|TRBV7-2|TRBJ2-3|TRBD2|15
TGTGCCAGCAGCTTGGGACTAGGTCCTTCAGATACGCAGTATTTT
CASSLGLGPSDTQYF
>many|TRBV25-1|TRBJ1-3|.|14
TGTGCCAGCAGTGGTGGGGCCCTCGGAAACACCATATATTTT
CASSGGALGNTIYF
>many|TRBV2|TRBJ1-2|.|11
TGTGCCAGCAGGGACACAGGGACCTACACCTTC
CASRDTGTYTF